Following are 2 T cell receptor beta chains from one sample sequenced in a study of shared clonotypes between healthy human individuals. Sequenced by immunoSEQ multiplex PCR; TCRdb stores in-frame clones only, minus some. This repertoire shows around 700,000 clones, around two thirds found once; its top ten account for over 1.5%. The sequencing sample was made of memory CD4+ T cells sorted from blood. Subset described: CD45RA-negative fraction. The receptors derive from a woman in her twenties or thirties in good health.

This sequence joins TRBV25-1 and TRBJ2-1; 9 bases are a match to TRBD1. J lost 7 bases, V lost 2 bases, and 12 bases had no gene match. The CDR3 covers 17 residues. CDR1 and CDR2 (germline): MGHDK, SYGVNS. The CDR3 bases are TGTGCCAGCAGTGAAATCCCACCGGGACAGGGTTTTAATGAGCAGTTCTTC. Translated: CASSEIPPGQGFNEQFF. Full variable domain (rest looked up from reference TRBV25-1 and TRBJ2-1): EADIYQTPRYLVIGTGKKITLECSQTMGHDKMYWYQQDPGMELHLIHYSYGVNSTEKGDLSSESTVSRIRTEHFPLTLESARPSHTSQYLCASSEIPPGQGFNEQFFGPGTRLTVL.

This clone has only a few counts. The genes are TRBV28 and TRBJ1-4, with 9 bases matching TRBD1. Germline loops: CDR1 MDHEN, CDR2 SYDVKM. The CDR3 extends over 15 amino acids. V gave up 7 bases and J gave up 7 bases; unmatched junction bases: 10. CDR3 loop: CASNAPGTGIEKLFF. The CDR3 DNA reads TGTGCCAGCAACGCCCCGGGGACAGGGATTGAAAAACTGTTTTTT.